This T cell receptor (beta chain) was identified during a study of naive and memory T cell subsets (TCRdb year 2017). As for the study more broadly: The study applied an open-source, UMI-based TCR alpha and beta sequencing pipeline to sorted naive and memory peripheral blood T cell subsets. The results of the functional CMV T cell responses matched the IgG serology results in every case. RNA was DNase-treated and reverse transcribed with TCR constant-region primers, mostly using SuperScript III.

Study-level results and caveats: A few larger clonotypes were found in naive repertoires, especially CD8, and these larger clonotypes were possibly memory cells re-expressing CD45RA. In both CD4 and CD8 cells, going from naive through CM, EM and EMRA, the Gini index went up while Shannon and inverse Simpson diversity went down. Once error correction was done, more than 95% of naive TCR sequences showed up just once, which made the naive abundance distributions much steeper than those of the memory subsets. RNA-based TCR counts may be influenced by expression changes linked to T cell activation and differentiation. No ground truth was available to validate the repertoire findings for the naive and memory subsets. The abundance of TCRs followed a power law with an exponent that differed between naive and memory subsets yet stayed consistent across the three individuals. Each clonotype was defined as a single alpha or beta chain sequence rather than as a paired alpha/beta receptor.

Library method: UMI-ligation and nested PCR. To cover both TRBC1 and TRBC2, the beta constant-region primer consisted of an equimolar mix of two oligonucleotides. The ligated cDNA went through four rounds of PCR with nested alpha and beta constant-region primers together with the SP2 primer. A single-stranded oligonucleotide containing the SP2 primer and a 12-nucleotide UMI was joined to the 3' end of the cDNA by T4 RNA ligase 1. The ligation reaction was incubated at 16°C for about 18-24 hours. PCR2 was typically run as a SYBR Green qPCR and stopped at a predetermined threshold to prevent over-amplification. Every purification after the first one was done using Agencourt AMPure XP magnetic beads. Libraries were quantified by Qubit and checked on a TapeStation, with a main peak expected near 650 bp. Pooled libraries were sequenced on an Illumina MiSeq using v2 2x251 paired-end kits, and typically about 0.9-2.1 million reads were obtained per sample. Each sample was pooled at 3.5 to 5 nM, and about 5-8% PhiX was included to help cluster recognition. From the authors' description of their analysis: Using tag matching that tolerated one base-pair mismatch, Decombinator assigned V and J genes to FASTQ reads that had been processed by Demultiplexor. Collapsinator relied on UMIs to fix sequencing errors as well as frequency errors caused by PCR heterogeneity. CDR3Translator translated TCRs and extracted CDR3s from the conserved cysteine to the FGXG phenylalanine, flagging non-productive sequences. Repertoires were subsampled to equal numbers of UMI-defined TCRs before Gini, Shannon entropy and inverse Simpson indices were calculated. Clonotype abundance distributions were fitted to a power law by maximum likelihood within the linear range. On one naive CD8 sample, the pipeline and MIGEC gave similar UMI counts, unique TCR numbers and clonal distributions. One analysis removed from the naive repertoire any naive TCRs that were also present in any memory subset from the same donor. The repertoires were searched for approximately 7,000 CMV-associated CDR3 sequences that had been compiled from VDJdb and a published dataset. TCRdb reprocessing: public reads trimmed at Q25 with fastp, clones called with MiXCR, in-frame beta chains kept. A single entry per CDR3 protein holds the most common genes and DNA from its merged rows. For this entry, the V and J calls and clone size follow TCRdb and not the study's own pipeline. Across this sample there are approximately 100,000 distinct CDR3 sequences, with roughly 15% seen only once. 2.5% to 3% of the sample is taken by the ten largest.

TCR alpha and beta chain libraries were amplified separately from the second PCR step onward. To determine each donor's CMV status, fresh PBMCs were stimulated overnight with CMV viral lysate, and IFNgamma production from CD4+ T cells was then assessed. Using Miltenyi beads, CD4 T cells were first positively selected, and CD8 T cells were then positively selected from the CD4-negative fraction. Cells were stained for CD3, CD4, CD8, CD45RA, CD27 and a live/dead dye and were sorted on a BD Aria II into four subsets based on CD45RA and CD27. Three healthy volunteers provided blood, and each donor's sample was split into CD4 and CD8 T cells and then further divided into four differentiation subsets. About 110 ml of peripheral blood was collected from each donor, and PBMC were isolated by Ficoll-Paque PLUS density-gradient centrifugation. Sorted cells were lysed in RLT buffer, and RNA was extracted with a Qiagen RNeasy kit and stored at -80°C.

As encoded in the germline V gene, CDR1 is LGHNT while CDR2 is FRNRAP. The CDR3 has 15 amino acids, counting the end cysteine and phenylalanine. Here the CDR3 DNA is all that survives: 45 bases in frame from base 1. V drops 1 base and J drops 2 bases, leaving 10 bases in between. A few counts support this clonotype. This receptor's antigen is unknown. Base-call qualities are not available, and no considerably larger clone is one nucleotide away. The chain uses TRBV12-5 and TRBJ2-3, with the D gene uncertain. This receptor was taken from a human donor in good health. The sequenced sample was naive CD8+ T cells from blood. The cell subset or site tag for this specimen amounts to: naive T cells, CD45RA high CD27+. At the DNA level, the sequence is TGTGCTAGTGGTTTGGATGGGATCCACACAGATACGCAGTATTTT. It codes for CASGLDGIHTDTQYF.